The 32 T cell receptor beta chains below come from one sample, sequenced in a study of patients and donors after allogeneic stem cell transplantation. One entry per CDR3 protein results from TCRdb running MiXCR on the RT-PCR reads. The sample contains 70,000 to 100,000 distinct CDR3 sequences, around 5% of which appear only once. Source material: blood, either unsorted or a sorted T cell fraction (not recorded which). The receptors were sampled from a human donor who was either an allogeneic HSCT recipient or a stem cell or donor lymphocyte infusion donor (not recorded which). It is not recorded whose cells these are; they may come from a transplant donor.

This clonotype was picked up many times. J is TRBJ2-1 and V is TRBV5-1, with D possibly matching TRBD2 (6 bases). The CDR3 runs 14 residues. V was cut by 0 bases and J by 4 bases, with 8 bases left in between. Germline V gene data show CDR1 as SGHRS and CDR2 as YFSETQ. CDR3 sequence (DNA): TGCGCCAGCAGCTTGGAGGCGGGGTACAATGAGCAGTTCTTC. It is translated as CASSLEAGYNEQFF.

This clonotype was detected ten times or more. This chain links TRBV2 with TRBJ2-5, with TRBD1 identical over 8 bases. The V and J ends lost 5 bases and 0 bases, in that order; junction bases with no gene match: 2. CDR1 is SNHLY and CDR2 is FYNNEI in the germline V gene. The CDR3 consists of 14 residues. CDR3 bases: TGTGCCAGCAGTCGGGACAGGTACCAAGAGACCCAGTACTTC. Its protein is CASSRDRYQETQYF.

This clonotype was found a few times. V and J are TRBV4-1 and TRBJ1-2, with TRBD1 matching over 7 bases. This CDR3 is built from 16 residues. J lost 2 bases, V lost 2 bases, and 8 bases had no gene match. The germline V gene has CDR1 MGHRA and CDR2 YSYEKL. The CDR3 is CASSQFPRGTNYGYTF. The CDR3 DNA sequence: TGCGCCAGCAGCCAATTTCCCAGGGGGACAAACTATGGCTACACCTTC.

This clonotype was seen a handful of times. The chain combines TRBV11-2 with TRBJ1-6; no firm D call. Germline V gives CDR1 SGHAT, CDR2 FQNNGV. The ends were cut back, 0 bases at V and 10 bases at J, with 4 bases in the middle. This CDR3 spans 12 amino acids. The CDR3 here is CASSLDRSPLHF. The CDR3 DNA follows: TGTGCCAGCAGCTTAGACAGGTCACCCCTCCACTTT.

The table lists this clonotype with many counts. The chain has TRBV12-3 or TRBV12-4 and TRBJ2-3; 16 nucleotides match TRBD2. The CDR3 has 17 residues. With V trimmed by 4 bases and J by 4 bases, 5 bases remained unmatched. The CDR3 region has the DNA TGTGCCAGCAGTTCCGGGACTAGCGGGGGGGATGCAGATACGCAGTATTTT. Translated, it gives CASSSGTSGGDADTQYF.

The table lists this clonotype with many counts. The V gene is TRBV27, the J gene TRBJ1-5; D remains ambiguous. This CDR3 contains 15 residues. Trimming pared 6 bases from V and 7 bases from J, leaving 19 bases between. The germline V gene has CDR1 MNHEY and CDR2 SMNVEV (reference sequence). Here the CDR3 reads CASRSLEIGAQPQHF. Written as DNA, the CDR3 is TGTGCCAGCAGGAGCCTGGAGATTGGCGCGCAGCCCCAGCATTTT.

The chain links TRBV2 to TRBJ2-1, with 8 bases aligning to TRBD2. V lost 5 bases to trimming and J lost 4 bases; unmatched junction nucleotides: 10. Per germline, CDR1 SNHLY and CDR2 FYNNEI. CDR3 size: 16 residues. CDR3 in amino acids: CASSHPSGLGYNEQFF. The CDR3 DNA reads TGTGCCAGCAGTCATCCTTCGGGACTAGGATACAATGAGCAGTTCTTC.

The chain couples TRBV19 to TRBJ2-7, with 8 nucleotides matching TRBD1. The CDR3 extends over 15 amino acids. The ends lost 6 bases at V and 3 bases at J; junction bases unmatched: 10. Germline V CDR1 and CDR2: LNHDA, SQIVND (reference sequence). The CDR3 reads CASSLTGTGNYEQYF. The CDR3 DNA is TGTGCCAGTAGCTTAACCGGGACAGGAAACTACGAGCAGTACTTC.

This clonotype has ten or more counts. The chain combines TRBV21-1 with TRBJ2-3; TRBD2 is the table's D call, not checked against the DNA. TRBV21-1 counts as a pseudogene. The CDR3 loop spans 16 amino acids. CDR3 nucleotides: TGTGCCAGCCTCGGGACTAGCGGGGGCGCCCCAGATACGCAGTATTTT. It is translated as CASLGTSGGAPDTQYF.

This clonotype appeared many times. The chain has TRBV19 and TRBJ2-7, with D tentatively TRBD1 (6 bases). CDR1 and CDR2 from the germline V gene are LNHDA and SQIVND (reference sequence). V shed 4 bases and J shed 5 bases, with 12 bases lying between them. The CDR3 has 13 amino acids. The CDR3 loop reads CASSRGRDNEQYF. The CDR3 nucleotides are TGTGCCAGTAGTAGGGGCAGGGACAACGAGCAGTACTTC.

This clonotype showed up just a few times. The chain joins TRBV10-3 to TRBJ1-1; 8 positions match TRBD1. The CDR3 spans 16 residues. The V gene end was trimmed by 2 bases and the J gene end by 5 bases; junction bases not matched to a gene: 10. In germline, CDR1 is ENHRY, CDR2 SYGVKD. The CDR3 nucleotides read TGTGCCATCAGTGAGCCCCGACTTGGACAGGGTACTGAAGCTTTCTTT. This codes for CAISEPRLGQGTEAFF.

This clonotype was found many times. The chain is built from TRBV9 and TRBJ2-5, with D perhaps TRBD2 (6 bases). This CDR3 region has 15 residues. The germline V gene encodes CDR1 SGDLS and CDR2 YYNGEE. The V end was cut by 4 bases, the J end by 1 base, with 14 bases between. CDR3 coding DNA: TGTGCCAGCAGCCCCCTAAGGGACTTCCAAGAGACCCAGTACTTC. Its translation: CASSPLRDFQETQYF. Based on the CDR3 plus reference TRBV9 and TRBJ2-5, the full variable domain is DSGVTQTPKHLITATGQRVTLRCSPRSGDLSVYWYQQSLDQGLQFLIQYYNGEERAKGNILERFSAQQFPDLHSELNLSSLELGDSALYFCASSPLRDFQETQYFGPGTRLLVL.

The table lists this clonotype with many counts. The chain has TRBV5-6 and TRBJ2-5; the match to TRBD2 covers 11 bases. V lost 3 bases to trimming and J lost 5 bases; unmatched junction nucleotides: 12. Germline CDR1 and CDR2: SGHDT and YYEEEE. CDR3 length equals 17 residues. CDR3 sequence (DNA): TGTGCCAGCAGCTCCGGGACTAGCGGTTCTCGGTTGGAGACCCAGTACTTC. The encoded protein is CASSSGTSGSRLETQYF. Together with reference TRBV5-6 and TRBJ2-5, the CDR3 gives the full variable domain: DAGVTQSPTHLIKTRGQQVTLRCSPKSGHDTVSWYQQALGQGPQFIFQYYEEEERQRGNFPDRFSGHQFPNYSSELNVNALLLGDSALYLCASSSGTSGSRLETQYFGPGTRLLVL.

This clonotype has at least ten counts. The chain carries TRBV5-1 and TRBJ2-4; D perhaps matches TRBD1 (5 bases). This CDR3 comprises 12 residues. V gave up 0 bases and J gave up 7 bases, with 5 bases separating them. Germline V gives CDR1 SGHRS, CDR2 YFSETQ. The CDR3 is CASSLGGNIQYF. The CDR3 DNA sequence: TGCGCCAGCAGCTTGGGGGGCAACATTCAGTACTTC.

Only a few counts were recorded for this clonotype. The chain couples TRBV30 to TRBJ2-7; perhaps TRBD2 as D (5 bases). The V and J ends lost 2 bases and 4 bases respectively, with 15 bases between them. The CDR3 covers 14 residues. Germline loops: CDR1 GTSNPN, CDR2 SVGIG (reference sequence). The CDR3, as DNA: TGTGCCTGGAGTTCCCGACACGGGGAATACGAGCAGTACTTC. Its translation: CAWSSRHGEYEQYF. The complete variable domain, with remaining parts taken from reference TRBV30 and TRBJ2-7, reads SQTIHQWPATLVQPVGSPLSLECTVEGTSNPNLYWYRQAAGRGLQLLFYSVGIGQISSEVPQNLSASRPQDRQFILSSKKLLLSDSGFYLCAWSSRHGEYEQYFGPGTRLTVT.

This clonotype was observed many times. The chain combines TRBV7-3 with TRBJ1-1; TRBD1 is a possible D gene (5 bases). Germline values: CDR1 SGHTA, CDR2 FQGTGA. Trimming took off 3 bases at V and 7 bases at J, with 12 bases between the two ends. The CDR3 covers 13 residues. The CDR3, as DNA: TGTGCCAGCAGCTTCTCGGGGGGGGATGAAGCTTTCTTT. Translated: CASSFSGGDEAFF. The full variable domain, completed using reference TRBV7-3 and TRBJ1-1, is GAGVSQTPSNKVTEKGKYVELRCDPISGHTALYWYRQSLGQGPEFLIYFQGTGAADDSGLPNDRFFAVRPEGSVSTLKIQRTERGDSAVYLCASSFSGGDEAFFGQGTRLTVV.

This clonotype was detected many times. V is TRBV10-3 and J is TRBJ1-4, with D unresolved. The V and J ends lost 8 bases and 5 bases respectively, with 12 bases between them. The germline gives CDR1 ENHRY, CDR2 SYGVKD. The CDR3 runs to 13 residues. The CDR3 region has the DNA TGTGCCATCCGGGAGGCTCTCAATGAAAAACTGTTTTTT. Translated, it gives CAIREALNEKLFF.

V gene TRBV27 combines with J gene TRBJ2-2, with 9 bases lining up with TRBD1. The CDR3 sequence is 16 residues long. Per germline, CDR1 MNHEY and CDR2 SMNVEV (reference sequence). Losses at the gene ends were 3 bases for V and 4 bases for J; bases not matched to a gene: 6. Here the CDR3 DNA reads TGTGCCAGCAGTTTCCGGGACAGGGCGGGCACCGGGGAGCTGTTTTTT. Translation gives CASSFRDRAGTGELFF.

Ten or more counts support this clonotype. V gene TRBV6-1 combines with J gene TRBJ1-1; no definite D call. Germline-derived CDR1 and CDR2 are MNHNS and SASEGT. The length of the CDR3 is 13 residues. V gave up 0 bases and J gave up 11 bases, with 13 bases separating them. CDR3 coding DNA: TGTGCCAGCAGTGAAGCGAACGGGGATTGGGCTTTCTTT. Translation: CASSEANGDWAFF.

The chain carries TRBV20-1 and TRBJ2-1; D assignment may be TRBD1 or TRBD2 (5 bases each). The V end was cut by 5 bases, the J end by 9 bases, with 26 bases between. Germline V gene data show CDR1 as DFQATT and CDR2 as SNEGSKA (reference sequence). The CDR3 consists of 16 residues. In DNA form, the CDR3 reads TGCAGTGCTGGCCGCCGGGATCCGCTCCCGAGGGGTGAGCAGTTCTTC. Translation gives CSAGRRDPLPRGEQFF.

This clonotype was seen many times. The rearrangement joins TRBV7-6 to TRBJ2-1; D uncertain. Trimming took off 4 bases at V and 6 bases at J, with 16 bases between the two ends. This CDR3 region has 15 residues. CDR1 SGHVS and CDR2 FNYEAQ come from the germline V gene. The CDR3 DNA sequence: TGTGCCAGCAGCTCCCCCTTGGATGGGTCCAATGAGCAGTTCTTC. This sequence encodes CASSSPLDGSNEQFF.

This clonotype was found many times. The V and J genes are TRBV7-7 and TRBJ2-5; 12 bases are a match to TRBD2. The V gene's germline CDR1 is SSHAT and CDR2 FNYEAQ (reference sequence). The CDR3 sequence is 17 residues long. CDR3 sequence (DNA): TGTGCTAGCCAAACTTCTAGCGGGGGGGCCGTTGGAGAGACCCAGTACTTC. This encodes CASQTSSGGAVGETQYF.

This clonotype was counted between two and nine times. J is TRBJ2-1 and V is TRBV19; 14 nucleotides align to TRBD2. The CDR3 sequence is 21 residues long. Germline CDR1 and CDR2: LNHDA and SQIVND (reference sequence). Trimming at V came to 0 bases and at J to 0 bases, leaving 10 bases not matched to a gene. CDR3 amino acids: CASSIDATSGRAPSSYNEQFF. As DNA, the CDR3 is TGTGCCAGTAGTATAGACGCGACTAGCGGGAGGGCCCCGAGCTCCTACAATGAGCAGTTCTTC.

The sample holds many counts of this clonotype. The V call is TRBV5-1, the J call TRBJ2-5; the match to TRBD2 covers 11 bases. CDR1 is SGHRS and CDR2 is YFSETQ in the germline V gene. Trimming removed 3 bases from V and 3 bases from J; junction bases left unmatched: 4. This CDR3 has 15 amino acids. CDR3 nucleotides: TGCGCCAGCAGCTACGGGACTAGCGGAAAAGAGACCCAGTACTTC. Encoded protein: CASSYGTSGKETQYF.

This clonotype has ten or more counts. The chain recombines TRBV29-1 with TRBJ2-7, with 7 bases aligning to TRBD1. J lost 2 bases, V lost 5 bases, and 3 bases had no gene match. CDR3 length: 12 amino acids. Germline V gene lookup returns CDR1 SQVTM and CDR2 ANQGSEA. DNA for the CDR3: TGCAGCGTTACCGGGACAGCCTACGAGCAGTACTTC. Translation gives CSVTGTAYEQYF.

This clonotype was detected a few times. This rearrangement joins TRBV30 to TRBJ2-1; TRBD2 agrees at 11 bases. V gave up 5 bases and J gave up 6 bases; unmatched junction bases: 12. This CDR3 has 16 residues. Germline CDR1 is GTSNPN and CDR2 is SVGIG (reference sequence). CDR3 coding DNA: TGTGCCTGGGGGTCTGGGGGGCTAGCGGGAGGCAATGAGCAGTTCTTC. It yields the protein CAWGSGGLAGGNEQFF.

This clonotype came up many times. This chain joins TRBV29-1 and TRBJ1-4, with a possible D match to TRBD1 (6 bases). The CDR3 consists of 13 residues. Germline V lookup: CDR1 SQVTM, CDR2 ANQGSEA. V lost 4 bases to trimming and J lost 5 bases, with 11 bases between them. The CDR3 here is CSVVAGVNEKLFF. As DNA, the CDR3 is TGCAGCGTTGTTGCAGGGGTGAATGAAAAACTGTTTTTT.

Ten or more counts support this clonotype. The CDR3 reads CSASPDSLNEQFF. The CDR3 nucleotides read TGCAGTGCTAGCCCCGACAGTCTCAATGAGCAGTTCTTC. The J gene is TRBJ2-1, the V gene TRBV20-1, with a tentative D call TRBD1 (5 bases). Germline assignment: CDR1 DFQATT and CDR2 SNEGSKA (reference sequence). The ends were cut back, 3 bases at V and 6 bases at J, with 12 bases in the middle. The CDR3 consists of 13 residues.

This clonotype was found many times. The rearrangement joins TRBV12-3 or TRBV12-4 to TRBJ2-3; perhaps TRBD2 as D (5 bases). Between the trimmed V and J ends, which lost 8 bases and 4 bases, there was a span of 13 bases. There are 13 residues in the CDR3. This chain's CDR3 is CASSRVRSDTQYF. Here the CDR3 DNA reads TGTGCCAGCTCGCGGGTCCGTTCAGATACGCAGTATTTT.

This clonotype came up many times. The chain employs TRBV12-3 or TRBV12-4 and TRBJ2-3; D is unresolved. Trimming removed 3 bases from V and 6 bases from J, with 13 bases in between. CDR3 size: 14 residues. The CDR3 coding sequence is TGTGCCAGCAGTTTCTTAGCAAAGAGGGATACGCAGTATTTT. Residues: CASSFLAKRDTQYF.

This clonotype was picked up many times. The chain carries TRBV6-2 or TRBV6-3 and TRBJ2-2; D not resolved. Looked up from germline, CDR1 is MNHEY and CDR2 is SVGEGT. V was pared by 7 bases and J by 5 bases, with 8 bases between. This CDR3 has 12 amino acids. The CDR3 DNA follows: TGTGCCAGCACAAGGAGTACCGGGGAGCTGTTTTTT. Its protein product is CASTRSTGELFF.

This clonotype was observed at least ten times. Here the CDR3 DNA reads TGCGCCAGCAGCCCGGAGTTAACTAGCGGCTTCACAGATACGCAGTATTTT. Amino acids: CASSPELTSGFTDTQYF. This sequence joins TRBV4-1 and TRBJ2-3; 8 positions agree with TRBD2. Germline CDR1 is MGHRA and CDR2 is YSYEKL. This CDR3 has 17 amino acids. V trimming: 4 bases; J trimming: 2 bases; junction bases outside the gene matches: 11.